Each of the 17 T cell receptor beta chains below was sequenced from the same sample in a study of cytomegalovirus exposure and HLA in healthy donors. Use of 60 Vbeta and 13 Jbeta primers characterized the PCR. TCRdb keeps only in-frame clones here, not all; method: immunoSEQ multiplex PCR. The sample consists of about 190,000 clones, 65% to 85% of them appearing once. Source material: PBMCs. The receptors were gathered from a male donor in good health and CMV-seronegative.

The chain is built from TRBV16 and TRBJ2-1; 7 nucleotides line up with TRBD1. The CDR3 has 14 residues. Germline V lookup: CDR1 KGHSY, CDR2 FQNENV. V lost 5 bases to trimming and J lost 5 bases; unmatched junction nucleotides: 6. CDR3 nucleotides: TGTGCCAGCAGCGGGACAGACGTCAACAATGAGCAGTTCTTC. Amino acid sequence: CASSGTDVNNEQFF.

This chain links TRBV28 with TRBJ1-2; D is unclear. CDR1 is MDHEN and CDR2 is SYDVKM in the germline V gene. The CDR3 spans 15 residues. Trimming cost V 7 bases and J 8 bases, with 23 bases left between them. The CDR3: CASTHGKGRAEGYTF. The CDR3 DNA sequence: TGTGCCAGCACCCACGGGAAGGGAAGAGCAGAAGGCTACACCTTC.

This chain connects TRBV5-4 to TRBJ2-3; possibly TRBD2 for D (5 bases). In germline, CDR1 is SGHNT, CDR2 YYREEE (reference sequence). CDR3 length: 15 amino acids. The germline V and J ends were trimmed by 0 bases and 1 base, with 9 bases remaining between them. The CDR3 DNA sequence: TGTGCCAGCAGCTTGGGTCTGGGAGGCACAGATACGCAGTATTTT. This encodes CASSLGLGGTDTQYF.

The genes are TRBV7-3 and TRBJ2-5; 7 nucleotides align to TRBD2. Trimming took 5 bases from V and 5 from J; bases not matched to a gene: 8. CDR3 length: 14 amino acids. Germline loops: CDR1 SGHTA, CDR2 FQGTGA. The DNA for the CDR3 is TGTGCCAGCAGCGCGGGGCTAGCGGTGGAGACCCAGTACTTC. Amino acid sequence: CASSAGLAVETQYF.

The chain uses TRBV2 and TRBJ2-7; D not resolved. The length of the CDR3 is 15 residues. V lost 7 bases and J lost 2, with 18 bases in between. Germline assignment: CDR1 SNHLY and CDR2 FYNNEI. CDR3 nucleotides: TGTGCCAGCACCGTGCCCGCAGAGGCTGCCTACGAGCAGTACTTC. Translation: CASTVPAEAAYEQYF.

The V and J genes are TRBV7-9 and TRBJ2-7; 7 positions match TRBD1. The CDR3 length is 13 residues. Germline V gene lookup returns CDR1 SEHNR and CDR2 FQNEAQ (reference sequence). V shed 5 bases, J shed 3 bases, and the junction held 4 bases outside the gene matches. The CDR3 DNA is TGTGCCAGCAGCGTGGGACAGCACTACGAGCAGTACTTC. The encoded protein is CASSVGQHYEQYF.

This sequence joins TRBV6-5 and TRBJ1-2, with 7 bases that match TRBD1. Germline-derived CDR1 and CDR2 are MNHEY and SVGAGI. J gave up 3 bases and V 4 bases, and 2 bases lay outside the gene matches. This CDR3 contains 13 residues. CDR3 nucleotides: TGTGCCAGCAGTTTAGACAGGGACTATGGCTACACCTTC. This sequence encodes CASSLDRDYGYTF.

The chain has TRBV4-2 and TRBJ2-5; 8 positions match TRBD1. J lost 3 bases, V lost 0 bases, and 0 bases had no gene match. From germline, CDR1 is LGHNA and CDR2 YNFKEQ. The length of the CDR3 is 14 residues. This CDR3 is CASSQEDREETQYF. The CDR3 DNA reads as TGTGCCAGCAGCCAAGAGGACAGGGAAGAGACCCAGTACTTC.

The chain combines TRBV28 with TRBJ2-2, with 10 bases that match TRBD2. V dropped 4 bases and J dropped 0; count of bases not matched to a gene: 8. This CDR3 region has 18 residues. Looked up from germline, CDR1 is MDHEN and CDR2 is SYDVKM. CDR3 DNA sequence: TGTGCCAGCAGTTGGTGGACTAGCGGAATCGCGAACACCGGGGAGCTGTTTTTT. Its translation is CASSWWTSGIANTGELFF. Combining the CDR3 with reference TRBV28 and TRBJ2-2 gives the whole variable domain DVKVTQSSRYLVKRTGEKVFLECVQDMDHENMFWYRQDPGLGLRLIYFSYDVKMKEKGDIPEGYSVSREKKERFSLILESASTNQTSMYLCASSWWTSGIANTGELFFGEGSRLTVL.

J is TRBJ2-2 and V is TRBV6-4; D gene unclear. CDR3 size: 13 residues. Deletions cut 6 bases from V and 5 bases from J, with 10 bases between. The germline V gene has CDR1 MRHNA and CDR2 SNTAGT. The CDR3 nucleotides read TGTGCCAGCAGAGAGAGGTATACCGGGGAGCTGTTTTTT. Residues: CASRERYTGELFF.

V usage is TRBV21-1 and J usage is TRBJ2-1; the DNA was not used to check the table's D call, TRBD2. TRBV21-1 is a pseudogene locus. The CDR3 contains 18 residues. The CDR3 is CASSGQRERPSSYNEQFF. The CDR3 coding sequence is TGTGCCAGCAGCGGCCAGCGGGAGAGGCCAAGCTCCTACAATGAGCAGTTCTTC.

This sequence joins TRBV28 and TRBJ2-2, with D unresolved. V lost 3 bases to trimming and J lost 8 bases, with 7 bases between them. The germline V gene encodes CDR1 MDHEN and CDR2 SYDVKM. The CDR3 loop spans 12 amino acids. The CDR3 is CASSLLQGELFF. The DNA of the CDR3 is TGTGCCAGCAGTTTGCTACAGGGGGAGCTGTTTTTT.

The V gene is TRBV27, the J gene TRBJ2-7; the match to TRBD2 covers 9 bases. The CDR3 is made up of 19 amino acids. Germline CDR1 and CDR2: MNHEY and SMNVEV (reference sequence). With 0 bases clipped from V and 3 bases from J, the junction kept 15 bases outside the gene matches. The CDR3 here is CASSLSRQTAGGDLYEQYF. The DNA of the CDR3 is TGTGCCAGCAGTTTATCGCGACAGACGGCGGGAGGGGACCTCTACGAGCAGTACTTC.

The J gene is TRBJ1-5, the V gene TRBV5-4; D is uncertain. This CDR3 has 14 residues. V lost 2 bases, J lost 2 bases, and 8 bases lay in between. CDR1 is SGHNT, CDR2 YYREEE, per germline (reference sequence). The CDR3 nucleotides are TGTGCCAGCAGCTTTCCGGAGGGCAATCAGCCCCAGCATTTT. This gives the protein CASSFPEGNQPQHF.

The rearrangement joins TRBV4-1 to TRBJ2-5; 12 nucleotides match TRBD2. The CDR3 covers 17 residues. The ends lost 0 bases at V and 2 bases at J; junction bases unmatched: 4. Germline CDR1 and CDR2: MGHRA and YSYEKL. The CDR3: CASSQDLLAGGQETQYF. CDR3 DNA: TGCGCCAGCAGCCAAGATCTTCTAGCGGGGGGGCAAGAGACCCAGTACTTC.

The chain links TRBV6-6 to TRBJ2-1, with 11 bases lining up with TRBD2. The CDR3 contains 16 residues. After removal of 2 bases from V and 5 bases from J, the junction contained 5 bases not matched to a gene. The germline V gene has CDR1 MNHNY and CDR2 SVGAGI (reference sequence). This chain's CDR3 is CASSYLTSGGHNEQFF. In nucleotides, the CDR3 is TGTGCCAGCAGTTACCTAACTAGCGGGGGCCACAATGAGCAGTTCTTC.

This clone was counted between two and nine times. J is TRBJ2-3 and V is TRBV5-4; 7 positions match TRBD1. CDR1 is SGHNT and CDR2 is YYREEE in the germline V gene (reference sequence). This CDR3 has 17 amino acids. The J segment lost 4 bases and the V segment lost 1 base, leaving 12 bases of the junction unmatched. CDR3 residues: CASSLKTLQGLADTQYF. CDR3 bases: TGTGCCAGCAGCTTGAAAACCTTACAGGGGTTGGCAGATACGCAGTATTTT. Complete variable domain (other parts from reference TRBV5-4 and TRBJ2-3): ETGVTQSPTHLIKTRGQQVTLRCSSQSGHNTVSWYQQALGQGPQFIFQYYREEENGRGNFPPRFSGLQFPNYSSELNVNALELDDSALYLCASSLKTLQGLADTQYFGPGTRLTVL.